This is a list of T cell receptor beta chains from one sample in a study of Graves' ophthalmopathy and Graves' hyperthyroidism. MiXCR, applied by TCRdb to the multiplex PCR reads, yields one record per CDR3 protein. This repertoire shows tens of thousands of distinct CDR3 sequences, less than 65% found once; its top ten account for roughly 5%. The sequencing input was peripheral blood. The receptors derive from an adult woman with Graves' ophthalmopathy. The CDR3 runs from the conserved cysteine through the conserved F or W. A D gene is named only where the DNA matches it firmly. The size entry is marked missing in some rows and otherwise reads once, few, many or a size class.

v_call	d_call	j_call	clone_size	cdr3_nt	cdr3_aa
TRBV12-3/TRBV12-4	NA	TRBJ1-5	many	TGTGCCAGCAGTTTTAATGGGGGCGGAACAAGCAATCAGCCCCAGCATTTT	CASSFNGGGTSNQPQHF
TRBV20-1	NA	TRBJ1-1	NA	TGCAGTGCTACCCGGGACGGAGTGAACACTGAAGCTTTCTTT	CSATRDGVNTEAFF
TRBV19	NA	TRBJ2-5	many	TGTGCCAGTAGGGCCCGGGCGGGGGAGACCCAGTACTTC	CASRARAGETQYF
TRBV2	TRBD1	TRBJ2-3	NA	TGTGCCAGCACCCTACAGGGGGCCGGGGATACGCAGTATTTT	CASTLQGAGDTQYF
TRBV19	TRBD2	TRBJ2-3	NA	TGTGCCAGTAGTATTCAGGGGACTAGCGGGTACACAGATACGCAGTATTTT	CASSIQGTSGYTDTQYF
TRBV20-1	NA	TRBJ2-1	NA	TGCGGTGCTCTATCATACAATGAGCAGTTCTTC	CGALSYNEQFF
TRBV19	TRBD1	TRBJ2-7	many	TGTGCCAGTAGTATGGGACAGGTGAACTACGAGCAGTACTTC	CASSMGQVNYEQYF
TRBV9	TRBD1	TRBJ1-6	NA	TGTGCCAGCAGCGGCAGACAGGGGGGAAATTCACCCCTCCACTTT	CASSGRQGGNSPLHF
TRBV10-3	TRBD2	TRBJ2-7	medium-sized	TGTGCCATTAGCGGGACACTCTCCTACGAGCAGTACTTC	CAISGTLSYEQYF
TRBV6-5	NA	TRBJ2-7	many	TGTGCCAGCAGTTACAGGGGGTCCTCCTACGAGCAGTACTTC	CASSYRGSSYEQYF
TRBV29-1	NA	TRBJ2-5	NA	TGCAGCGTAGGGCCGTACCAAGAGACCCAGTACTTC	CSVGPYQETQYF
TRBV6-5	TRBD2	TRBJ2-6	once	TGTGCCAGCAGTTCTAGCGGGAGGGCCAACGTCCTGACTTTC	CASSSSGRANVLTF
TRBV6-2/TRBV6-3	NA	TRBJ2-5	many	TGTGCCAGCAGTTACAAGGGGACCCAGTACTTC	CASSYKGTQYF
TRBV20-1	NA	TRBJ2-6	many	TGCAGTGCTCGGTTCGTAAACTCTGGGGCCAACGTCCTGACTTTC	CSARFVNSGANVLTF
TRBV7-2	NA	TRBJ1-6	medium-sized	TGTGCCAGCAGCTTAGAGATGGAAAGTTTTTCACCCCTCCACTTT	CASSLEMESFSPLHF
TRBV20-1	TRBD2	TRBJ2-3	NA	TGCAGTGCTAGGGGGGACTACATTCTTACGAGCACAGATACGCAGTATTTT	CSARGDYILTSTDTQYF
TRBV7-2	NA	TRBJ2-1	NA	TGTGCCAGCAGCTTGGCAGGCGATACGCAGTTCTTC	CASSLAGDTQFF
TRBV20-1	TRBD2	TRBJ2-7	many	TGCAGTGCACTACGCCCCGGGACTAGCGGGACTCGGTTATCATACGAGCAGTACTTC	CSALRPGTSGTRLSYEQYF
TRBV9	NA	TRBJ1-1	NA	TGTGCCACCGCGACCGGGACTAGCGACACTGAAGCTTTCTTT	CATATGTSDTEAFF
TRBV24-1	TRBD1	TRBJ2-3	many	TGTGCCACCAGTGATACCCGGACAGGGAGAAATACGCAGTATTTT	CATSDTRTGRNTQYF
TRBV2	NA	TRBJ2-2	once	TGTGCCAGCACTAAGACGGACTCTGGGGAGCTGTTTTTT	CASTKTDSGELFF
TRBV9	TRBD2	TRBJ2-3	NA	TGTGCCAGCGGCGTAGGGGAGCGGGAGCAGTATTTT	CASGVGEREQYF
TRBV6-2/TRBV6-3	NA	TRBJ1-1	NA	TGTGCCAGCACCACCGAGGGGCTGCCCGCAGAGACTGAAGCTTTCTTT	CASTTEGLPAETEAFF
TRBV5-1	NA	TRBJ2-1	many	TGCGCCAGCAGCTTAGGGCAGGGGGGAGATGAGCAGTTCTTC	CASSLGQGGDEQFF
TRBV28	TRBD2	TRBJ2-3	few	TGTGCCAGCATCCCTCTAGCGGGAGCGGGCACAGATACGCAGTATTTT	CASIPLAGAGTDTQYF
TRBV9	TRBD1	TRBJ2-2	many	TGTGCCAGCAGTGAAACAGGGGGCGCGAACACCGGGGAGCTGTTTTTT	CASSETGGANTGELFF